One and the same sample provided the 27 T cell receptor beta chains below, sequenced in a study of cytomegalovirus exposure and HLA in healthy donors. PCR amplification relied on 60 Vbeta primers (plus 13 Jbeta primers). Sequencing used immunoSEQ multiplex PCR; TCRdb keeps in-frame clones, though not all of them. This sample lists tens of thousands of clones; its ten largest clones have approximately 2.2%. Sequencing was done on a sample of PBMCs. The receptors originated from a female donor in good health and CMV-seronegative.

The gene calls are TRBV7-6 and TRBJ2-7; the match to TRBD1 covers 11 bases. The CDR3 runs to 15 residues. Trimming took 5 bases from V and 2 from J; bases not matched to a gene: 5. Germline CDR1 SGHVS, CDR2 FNYEAQ. The CDR3: CASSPGGQGAYEQYF. Written as DNA, the CDR3 is TGTGCCAGCAGCCCGGGGGGACAGGGGGCCTACGAGCAGTACTTC.

The chain has TRBV19 and TRBJ2-2; D unresolved. The CDR3 spans 15 residues. V lost 7 bases and J 4 bases, leaving 16 bases between the germline ends. Germline V lookup: CDR1 LNHDA, CDR2 SQIVND (reference sequence). The CDR3 nucleotides read TGTGCCAGTACGAGGCCTCCGCCTGGCACCGGGGAGCTGTTTTTT. It codes for CASTRPPPGTGELFF.

This rearrangement joins TRBV6-7 to TRBJ1-5, with D maybe TRBD1 (6 bases). TRBV6-7 is an open reading frame whose function is uncertain. The V and J ends lost 0 bases and 4 bases respectively, with 7 bases between them. This CDR3 contains 14 residues. DNA for the CDR3: TGTGCCAGCAGTTACTCAGGGGGTAATCAGCCCCAGCATTTT. Residues: CASSYSGGNQPQHF.

The rearrangement links TRBV5-1 to TRBJ2-7; 12 positions agree with TRBD2. Germline V gives CDR1 SGHRS, CDR2 YFSETQ. This CDR3 contains 13 residues. The J segment lost 11 bases and the V segment lost 5 bases, leaving 8 bases of the junction unmatched. The CDR3 region has the DNA TGCGCCAGCAGACCCCTAGCGGGAGGGCCGAAGTACTTC. Its protein product is CASRPLAGGPKYF.

This chain joins TRBV7-9 and TRBJ2-1; maybe TRBD2 (6 bases). The germline V gene encodes CDR1 SEHNR and CDR2 FQNEAQ (reference sequence). This CDR3 has 12 amino acids. V was clipped by 3 bases and J by 8 bases, with 8 bases between them. The CDR3 region has the DNA TGTGCCAGCAGCTTGCGGAGGGATGAGCAGTTCTTC. This gives the protein CASSLRRDEQFF.

The gene calls are TRBV5-1 and TRBJ2-7, with TRBD2 as a possible D gene (6 bases). The germline gives CDR1 SGHRS, CDR2 YFSETQ. The CDR3 consists of 15 residues. V shed 4 bases and J shed 1 base, with 15 bases lying between them. CDR3 sequence: CASSLAGLSSYEQYF. The CDR3 DNA reads TGCGCCAGCAGCCTGGCGGGACTTTCATCCTACGAGCAGTACTTC.

The chain carries TRBV6-5 and TRBJ2-7, with a tentative D call TRBD2 (6 bases). This CDR3 is built from 13 residues. Germline V gene lookup returns CDR1 MNHEY and CDR2 SVGAGI. Trimming removed 3 bases from V and 6 bases from J, with 12 bases in between. The CDR3 here is CASSYYDGGEQYF. The CDR3 DNA follows: TGTGCCAGCAGTTATTACGACGGGGGCGAGCAGTACTTC.

The rearrangement links TRBV4-3 to TRBJ2-1; TRBD2 aligns across 10 bases. The J segment lost 9 bases and the V segment lost 0 bases, leaving 11 bases of the junction unmatched. CDR3 length: 17 amino acids. Germline V gene lookup returns CDR1 LGHNA and CDR2 YSLEER. CDR3 bases: TGCGCCAGCAGCCAAGATGTGGCAGCGGGGGGGCCGGGTGAGCAGTTCTTC. Its protein is CASSQDVAAGGPGEQFF.

The chain recombines TRBV15 with TRBJ2-3; 12 bases are shared with TRBD2. The ends lost 6 bases at V and 3 bases at J; junction bases unmatched: 4. The germline CDR1 and CDR2 sequences are LNHNV and YYDKDF (reference sequence). This CDR3 is 15 amino acids long. CDR3 residues: CATRDGTSGTDTQYF. For the CDR3, the DNA is TGTGCCACCAGAGATGGGACTAGCGGGACAGATACGCAGTATTTT.

The genes are TRBV6-1 and TRBJ1-1, with unresolved D. The germline gives CDR1 MNHNS, CDR2 SASEGT. Trimming removed 4 bases at V and 2 bases at J, with 11 bases between. This CDR3 is 14 amino acids long. CDR3 loop: CASSVGEGNTEAFF. CDR3 nucleotides: TGTGCCAGCAGTGTAGGAGAGGGAAACACTGAAGCTTTCTTT.

The chain joins TRBV6-1 to TRBJ2-7, with D perhaps matching TRBD1 (6 bases). The V gene's germline CDR1 is MNHNS and CDR2 SASEGT. Trimming left V 4 bases short and J 2 bases short, with 15 bases between. The CDR3 consists of 15 residues. In DNA, the CDR3 is TGTGCCAGCAGTGGGGCCAGGGGTTTTGCCTACGAGCAGTACTTC. Its protein is CASSGARGFAYEQYF.

V is TRBV29-1 and J is TRBJ2-7; 7 bases are a match to TRBD1. The CDR3 covers 15 residues. V was clipped by 1 base and J by 3 bases; unmatched bases: 9. CDR1 and CDR2 (germline): SQVTM, ANQGSEA. CDR3 region: CSVEASTGNVYEQYF. CDR3 coding DNA: TGCAGCGTTGAAGCCTCGACAGGGAATGTCTACGAGCAGTACTTC.

This rearrangement joins TRBV11-3 to TRBJ2-2; 13 nucleotides line up with TRBD2. Germline values: CDR1 SGHNT, CDR2 YENEEA. This CDR3 spans 18 amino acids. Trimming cost V 2 bases and J 4 bases; bases outside gene matches: 7. As DNA, the CDR3 is TGTGCCAGCAGCTTACGACTAGCGGGAGGATCGCGCACCGGGGAGCTGTTTTTT. Translation gives CASSLRLAGGSRTGELFF.

About this clone: One end of the junction does not line up with germline, which may come from a read error. The rearrangement links TRBV30 to TRBJ2-1; possibly TRBD2 for D (5 bases). The CDR3 consists of 15 residues. CDR1 is GTSNPN, CDR2 SVGIG, per germline (reference sequence). This chain's CDR3 is CAGSGAESSYNEQFF. Here the CDR3 DNA reads TGTGCCGGGAGTGGTGCGGAGAGCTCCTACAATGAGCAGTTCTTC.

V usage is TRBV5-1 and J usage is TRBJ2-7, with TRBD2 matching 9 bases. The CDR3 is 14 residues long. V lost 4 bases, J lost 5 bases, and 7 bases stayed unmatched. Germline-derived CDR1 and CDR2 are SGHRS and YFSETQ. The CDR3 is CASSRLAAQDEQYF. The CDR3 region has the DNA TGCGCCAGCAGCCGACTAGCGGCCCAGGACGAGCAGTACTTC.

The chain uses TRBV6-5 and TRBJ1-2; TRBD1 matches 7 bases. Germline V gives CDR1 MNHEY, CDR2 SVGAGI. Trimming at V came to 5 bases and at J to 7 bases, leaving 13 bases not matched to a gene. The CDR3 contains 15 residues. The CDR3 bases are TGTGCCAGCAGTCCCCAGGGACAGCTCACCTCTGGCTACACCTTC. Amino acid sequence: CASSPQGQLTSGYTF.

In regard to this clone: Other DNA variants within this sample encode the same CDR3. The chain employs TRBV30 and TRBJ1-1; possibly TRBD1 for D (6 bases). The CDR3 is 16 residues long. V lost 3 bases, J lost 0 bases, and 17 bases lay in between. Germline values: CDR1 GTSNPN, CDR2 SVGIG (reference sequence). CDR3 in DNA: TGTGCCTGGAGCTCTTGGGGGGGCCCCATGAACACTGAAGCTTTCTTT. It codes for CAWSSWGGPMNTEAFF.

This rearrangement joins TRBV7-2 to TRBJ1-6; tentatively, D is TRBD1 (5 bases). Germline values: CDR1 SGHTA, CDR2 FQGNSA. V lost 1 base to trimming and J lost 7 bases, with 17 bases between them. This CDR3 region has 17 residues. The chain's CDR3 is CASSLGRQGGMNSPLHF. CDR3 nucleotide sequence: TGTGCCAGCAGCTTAGGACGTCAGGGCGGAATGAATTCACCCCTCCACTTT.

CDR3 amino acids: CASSSTGAPKGTEAFF. In DNA, the CDR3 is TGTGCCAGCAGTTCAACAGGGGCTCCGAAAGGCACTGAAGCTTTCTTT. The chain uses TRBV27 and TRBJ1-1; 7 nucleotides match TRBD1. CDR1 is MNHEY and CDR2 is SMNVEV in the germline V gene (reference sequence). With V trimmed by 4 bases and J by 4 bases, 12 bases remained unmatched. This CDR3 contains 16 residues.

The chain combines TRBV20-1 with TRBJ2-1, with 7 positions matching TRBD1. This CDR3 has 10 residues. CDR1 and CDR2 (germline): DFQATT, SNEGSKA (reference sequence). J gave up 6 bases and V 7 bases, and 0 bases lay outside the gene matches. As DNA, the CDR3 is TGCAGTGGACAGGGCAATGAGCAGTTCTTC. Its translation is CSGQGNEQFF.

The CDR3 is CASSLGPVRNTEAFF. CDR3 nucleotides: TGCGCCAGCAGCTTGGGCCCGGTAAGGAACACTGAAGCTTTCTTT. The rearrangement uses TRBV5-1 and TRBJ1-1; D gene uncertain. The CDR3 is 15 amino acids. Germline-derived CDR1 and CDR2 are SGHRS and YFSETQ. Trimming took off 0 bases at V and 1 base at J, with 10 bases between the two ends.

V gene TRBV5-1 combines with J gene TRBJ2-2; weak D call: TRBD2 (6 bases). The CDR3 is 14 residues long. Trimming pared 0 bases from V and 7 bases from J, leaving 10 bases between. CDR1 and CDR2 (germline): SGHRS, YFSETQ. CDR3 nucleotides: TGCGCCAGCAGCTTGGCCAAGGGAGGCGGGGAGCTGTTTTTT. Its translation is CASSLAKGGGELFF. Full variable domain (remainder filled in from reference TRBV5-1 and TRBJ2-2): KAGVTQTPRYLIKTRGQQVTLSCSPISGHRSVSWYQQTPGQGLQFLFEYFSETQRNKGNFPGRFSGRQFSNSRSEMNVSTLELGDSALYLCASSLAKGGGELFFGEGSRLTVL.

The V call is TRBV6-5, the J call TRBJ2-2, with D perhaps TRBD1 (5 bases). Germline V gene data show CDR1 as MNHEY and CDR2 as SVGAGI. V was pared by 6 bases and J by 2 bases, with 13 bases between. CDR3 size: 15 residues. The CDR3 protein is CASRTPTGNTGELFF. In DNA form, the CDR3 reads TGTGCCAGCAGGACGCCTACAGGAAACACCGGGGAGCTGTTTTTT.

The gene calls are TRBV19 and TRBJ2-7, with 8 bases matching TRBD2. The CDR3 length is 14 residues. Looked up from germline, CDR1 is LNHDA and CDR2 is SQIVND (reference sequence). Unmatched junction bases numbered 7, after V lost 3 bases and J lost 6 bases. CDR3 amino acids: CASSMGLGQFEQYF. In nucleotides, the CDR3 is TGTGCCAGTAGTATGGGACTAGGGCAGTTCGAGCAGTACTTC.

The chain carries TRBV18 and TRBJ2-1; 8 nucleotides align to TRBD2. Per the germline V gene, CDR1 is KGHSH and CDR2 is LQKENI. Unmatched junction bases numbered 3, after V lost 3 bases and J lost 2 bases. The CDR3 contains 15 residues. The CDR3 here is CASSPSGGAYNEQFF. As DNA, the CDR3 is TGTGCCAGCTCACCGAGCGGGGGAGCCTACAATGAGCAGTTCTTC. The full variable domain, in which reference TRBV18 and TRBJ2-1 provide the parts outside the CDR3, is NAGVMQNPRHLVRRRGQEARLRCSPMKGHSHVYWYRQLPEEGLKFMVYLQKENIIDESGMPKERFSAEFPKEGPSILRIQQVVRGDSAAYFCASSPSGGAYNEQFFGPGTRLTVL.

The rearrangement links TRBV30 to TRBJ1-1; the D gene is possibly TRBD1 (5 bases). The ends were cut back, 2 bases at V and 0 bases at J, with 16 bases in the middle. The germline V gene encodes CDR1 GTSNPN and CDR2 SVGIG (reference sequence). The CDR3 runs to 16 residues. Here the CDR3 reads CAWSTKTARVNTEAFF. The DNA of the CDR3 is TGTGCCTGGAGTACGAAAACGGCCAGGGTGAACACTGAAGCTTTCTTT.

The V and J genes are TRBV18 and TRBJ1-1; unclear D gene. CDR1 KGHSH and CDR2 LQKENI come from the germline V gene. V lost 6 bases and J lost 0, with 11 bases in between. The CDR3 has 14 amino acids. The CDR3 spells CASSTKQLNTEAFF. DNA for the CDR3: TGTGCCAGCTCGACCAAACAGTTGAACACTGAAGCTTTCTTT.